Below, 20 T cell receptor beta chains from the same sample are listed, as sequenced in a study of T cell repertoires in cytomegalovirus infection. These TCRs' antigens remain unknown. TCRdb re-called the reads with MiXCR, one entry per CDR3 protein. The data hold fewer than 350,000 distinct CDR3 sequences, with 29% observed a single time. The specimen was cultured PBMCs, collected from culture after CMV antigen stimulation. The source is a human donor in good health (CMV status not recorded). Some clones in this sample may be carry-over from other donors' samples.

The chain joins TRBV6-1 to TRBJ2-7; 10 nucleotides line up with TRBD2. The V gene end was trimmed by 2 bases and the J gene end by 6 bases; junction bases not matched to a gene: 4. Per the germline V gene, CDR1 is MNHNS and CDR2 is SASEGT. The CDR3 totals 14 residues. CDR3 in amino acids: CASSELASGSEQYF. For the CDR3, the DNA is TGTGCCAGCAGTGAATTGGCTAGCGGGAGCGAGCAGTACTTC.

The chain has TRBV28 and TRBJ2-7, with D perhaps TRBD1 (6 bases). Germline V gives CDR1 MDHEN, CDR2 SYDVKM. The CDR3 totals 15 residues. V lost 9 bases and J lost 6, with 24 bases in between. Here the CDR3 DNA reads TGTGCCAGTAGACCGGGACAAGAAATGCGGTTCGAGCAGTACTTC. Its protein product is CASRPGQEMRFEQYF.

This clonotype has a handful of counts. This sequence joins TRBV4-1 and TRBJ2-2; 10 bases are a match to TRBD1. The germline gives CDR1 MGHRA, CDR2 YSYEKL. Trimming cost V 0 bases and J 3 bases; bases outside gene matches: 1. The CDR3 runs to 16 residues. CDR3 in amino acids: CASSQEDRGYTGELFF. The CDR3, as DNA: TGCGCCAGCAGCCAAGAGGACAGGGGGTACACCGGGGAGCTGTTTTTT.

The chain recombines TRBV5-6 with TRBJ1-2; 11 bases line up with TRBD1. The J segment lost 7 bases and the V segment lost 4 bases, leaving 6 bases of the junction unmatched. The germline V gene has CDR1 SGHDT and CDR2 YYEEEE. The CDR3 loop spans 14 amino acids. The CDR3 nucleotides are TGTGCCAGCAGCCCCGGGACAGGGGGTCGTGGCTACACCTTC. It yields the protein CASSPGTGGRGYTF.

Comments on this clonotype: This may come from a read error, since a much larger clone is one base off. The CDR3 end shows no conserved phenylalanine or tryptophan, and so a read error is likely. The V and J genes are TRBV7-6 and TRBJ2-3; 7 nucleotides line up with TRBD1. Per the germline V gene, CDR1 is SGHVS and CDR2 is FNYEAQ. The length of the CDR3 is 16 residues. Unmatched junction bases numbered 9, after V lost 6 bases and J lost 0 bases. The CDR3 sequence is CASSPTGRRSTDTQYS. For the CDR3, the DNA is TGTGCCAGCAGTCCGACAGGGAGACGGAGCACAGATACGCAGTATTCT.

This clonotype was counted only a few times. The genes are TRBV6-2 or TRBV6-3 and TRBJ1-1; 8 bases map to TRBD1. This CDR3 has 19 residues. Germline lookup yields CDR1 MNHEY and CDR2 SVGEGT. Trimming cost V 2 bases and J 0 bases; bases outside gene matches: 14. Here the CDR3 reads CASSYLPGQGQNMNTEAFF. CDR3 DNA: TGTGCCAGCAGTTACCTTCCTGGACAGGGCCAAAACATGAACACTGAAGCTTTCTTT.

The gene calls are TRBV5-4 and TRBJ2-5; TRBD2 aligns across 8 bases. CDR1 SGHNT and CDR2 YYREEE come from the germline V gene (reference sequence). The trim removed 9 bases at V and 5 bases at J, leaving 6 bases unmatched. This CDR3 comprises 12 residues. The CDR3 DNA reads TGTGCCACCCAGCGGGGGAGTGAGACCCAGTACTTC. Its translation: CATQRGSETQYF.

The chain carries TRBV20-1 and TRBJ2-6; D unclear. Germline values: CDR1 DFQATT, CDR2 SNEGSKA (reference sequence). V was shortened by 1 base and J by 0 bases, with 16 bases between the two germline ends. The CDR3 runs to 18 residues. This chain's CDR3 is CSARGTDHRNSGANVLTF. CDR3 bases: TGCAGTGCTAGAGGTACGGACCACCGGAACTCTGGGGCCAACGTCCTGACTTTC.

This clonotype was observed a handful of times. The J gene is TRBJ2-4, the V gene TRBV7-9, with 8 bases lining up with TRBD2. The germline CDR1 and CDR2 sequences are SEHNR and FQNEAQ (reference sequence). This CDR3 comprises 16 residues. Trimming cost V 1 base and J 3 bases; bases outside gene matches: 5. The CDR3, as DNA: TGTGCCAGCAGCTTAGTGGCGGGAGGCATCAAAAACATTCAGTACTTC. Protein product: CASSLVAGGIKNIQYF.

This clonotype has a handful of counts. The chain is built from TRBV7-2 and TRBJ1-2, with 10 nucleotides matching TRBD1. CDR1 SGHTA and CDR2 FQGNSA come from the germline V gene. The J segment lost 8 bases and the V segment lost 4 bases, leaving 10 bases of the junction unmatched. This CDR3 region has 15 residues. The CDR3 loop is CASSSPGQGTHGYTF. For the CDR3, the DNA is TGTGCCAGCAGCTCACCGGGACAGGGGACCCACGGCTACACCTTC.

This clonotype was recorded a few times. This sequence joins TRBV29-1 and TRBJ1-2; no firm D call. V lost 4 bases, J lost 0 bases, and 9 bases lay in between. Germline CDR1 SQVTM, CDR2 ANQGSEA. The CDR3 is 13 residues long. The CDR3 is CSVAIGTNYGYTF. CDR3 bases: TGCAGCGTTGCCATAGGAACTAACTATGGCTACACCTTC.

This clonotype appeared a few times. This chain uses TRBV25-1 with TRBJ1-6; D remains unclear. This CDR3 contains 13 residues. V was clipped by 4 bases and J by 5 bases, with 6 bases between them. Germline-derived CDR1 and CDR2 are MGHDK and SYGVNS. The CDR3 here is CASSAGHNSPLHF. In DNA form, the CDR3 reads TGTGCCAGCAGTGCAGGTCATAATTCACCCCTCCACTTT.

This clonotype was seen at least ten times. The CDR3: CASSQAPREGSPLHF. CDR3 bases: TGTGCCAGCAGCCAAGCTCCTAGAGAGGGTTCACCCCTCCACTTT. The rearrangement uses TRBV14 and TRBJ1-6; D is unclear. CDR1 is SGHDN and CDR2 is FVKESK in the germline V gene. Trimming took off 1 base at V and 9 bases at J, with 13 bases between the two ends. This CDR3 contains 15 residues.

The V call is TRBV7-8, the J call TRBJ2-7; TRBD2 matches at 14 bases. This CDR3 has 16 residues. The germline V gene has CDR1 SGHVS and CDR2 FQNEAQ. After removal of 5 bases from V and 9 bases from J, the junction contained 12 bases not matched to a gene. The CDR3: CASSQGVGLAGGRQYF. DNA of the CDR3: TGTGCCAGCAGCCAGGGGGTAGGACTAGCGGGGGGTAGGCAGTACTTC.

This clonotype has only a few counts. This chain uses TRBV6-1 with TRBJ1-2, with D unresolved. The CDR3 is made up of 13 amino acids. Germline V lookup: CDR1 MNHNS, CDR2 SASEGT. V gave up 6 bases and J gave up 6 bases, with 14 bases separating them. CDR3 amino acids: CASSPGPSHGYTF. DNA for the CDR3: TGTGCCAGCAGCCCGGGTCCCTCGCATGGCTACACCTTC.

The chain links TRBV2 to TRBJ1-5; D remains ambiguous. The CDR3 loop spans 15 amino acids. V dropped 5 bases and J dropped 0 bases, with 11 bases sitting between them. In germline, CDR1 is SNHLY, CDR2 FYNNEI. The CDR3 region is CASSLVPNSNQPQHF. The CDR3 region has the DNA TGTGCCAGCAGTTTGGTCCCGAATAGCAATCAGCCCCAGCATTTT. The complete variable domain, with remaining parts taken from reference TRBV2 and TRBJ1-5, reads EPEVTQTPSHQVTQMGQEVILRCVPISNHLYFYWYRQILGQKVEFLVSFYNNEISEKSEIFDDQFSVERPDGSNFTLKIRSTKLEDSAMYFCASSLVPNSNQPQHFGDGTRLSIL.

This chain links TRBV12-3 or TRBV12-4 with TRBJ1-2; D may be TRBD1 (6 bases). The CDR3 loop spans 12 amino acids. The V and J ends lost 4 bases and 8 bases respectively, with 11 bases between them. The CDR3 loop reads CASSWRGGGYTF. CDR3 DNA sequence: TGTGCCAGCAGTTGGAGGGGGGGAGGCTACACCTTC.

This clonotype has more than one count but fewer than ten. The chain uses TRBV10-3 and TRBJ2-7; 10 nucleotides agree with TRBD1. The length of the CDR3 is 12 residues. V was clipped by 8 bases and J by 2 bases; unmatched bases: 0. Germline CDR1 is ENHRY and CDR2 is SYGVKD. CDR3 sequence: CAIGQGAYEQYF. The CDR3 DNA follows: TGTGCCATCGGACAGGGGGCCTACGAGCAGTACTTC.

This clonotype was seen a few times. The chain uses TRBV5-1 and TRBJ1-2; D unclear. This CDR3 spans 17 amino acids. Germline CDR1 is SGHRS and CDR2 is YFSETQ. The ends were cut back, 4 bases at V and 0 bases at J, with 19 bases in the middle. CDR3 region: CASSRSVVRGTNYGYTF. Here the CDR3 DNA reads TGCGCCAGCAGCCGCTCCGTTGTGCGGGGAACTAACTATGGCTACACCTTC.

This clonotype was counted only a few times. The chain uses TRBV19 and TRBJ1-6; tentative D call: TRBD1 (6 bases). Germline V gene sequence: CDR1 LNHDA, CDR2 SQIVND (reference sequence). V lost 4 bases and J lost 10, with 14 bases in between. The CDR3 runs to 14 residues. CDR3 loop: CASSTRDIGSPLHF. CDR3 nucleotide sequence: TGTGCCAGTAGTACAAGGGACATCGGGTCACCCCTCCACTTT.